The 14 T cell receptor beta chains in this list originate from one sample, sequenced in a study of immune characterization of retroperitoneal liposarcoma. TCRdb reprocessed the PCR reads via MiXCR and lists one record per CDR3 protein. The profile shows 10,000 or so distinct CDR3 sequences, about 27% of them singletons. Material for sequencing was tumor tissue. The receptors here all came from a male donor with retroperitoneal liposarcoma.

Written as DNA, the CDR3 is TGTGCCAGCAGCTTAGGGGGCAGAGAAAATCAGCCCCAGCATTTT. Translation gives CASSLGGRENQPQHF. This rearrangement joins TRBV7-2 to TRBJ1-5; possibly TRBD1 for D (5 bases). V was pared by 1 base and J by 4 bases, with 11 bases between. This CDR3 comprises 15 residues. CDR1 SGHTA and CDR2 FQGNSA come from the germline V gene. Complete variable domain (other parts from reference TRBV7-2 and TRBJ1-5): GAGVSQSPSNKVTEKGKDVELRCDPISGHTALYWYRQSLGQGLEFLIYFQGNSAPDKSGLPSDRFSAERTGGSVSTLTIQRTQQEDSAVYLCASSLGGRENQPQHFGDGTRLSIL.

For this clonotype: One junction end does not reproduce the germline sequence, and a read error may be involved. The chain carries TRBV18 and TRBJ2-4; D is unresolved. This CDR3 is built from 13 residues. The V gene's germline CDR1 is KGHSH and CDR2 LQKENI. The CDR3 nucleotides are TGTGCCAGCTCACCACGGGCAGCTGGTCCTACCCACTTC. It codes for CASSPRAAGPTHF.

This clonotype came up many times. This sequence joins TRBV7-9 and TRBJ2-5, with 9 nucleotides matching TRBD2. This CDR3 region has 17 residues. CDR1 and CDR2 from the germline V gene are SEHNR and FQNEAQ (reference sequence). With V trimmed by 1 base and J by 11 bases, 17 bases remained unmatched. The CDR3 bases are TGTGCCAGCAGCTTAGGGTGGACTAGCGATTCCTACAATGAGCAGTACTTC. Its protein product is CASSLGWTSDSYNEQYF.

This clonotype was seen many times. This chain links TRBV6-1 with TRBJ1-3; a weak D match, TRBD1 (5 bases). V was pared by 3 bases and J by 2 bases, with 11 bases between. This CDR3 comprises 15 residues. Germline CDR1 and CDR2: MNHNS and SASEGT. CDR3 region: CASSEGQVPGNTIYF. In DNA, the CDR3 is TGTGCCAGCAGTGAGGGGCAGGTCCCTGGAAACACCATATATTTT.

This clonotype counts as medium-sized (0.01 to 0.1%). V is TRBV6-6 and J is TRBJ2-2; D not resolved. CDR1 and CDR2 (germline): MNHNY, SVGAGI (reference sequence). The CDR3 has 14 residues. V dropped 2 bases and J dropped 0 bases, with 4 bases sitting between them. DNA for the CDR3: TGTGCCAGCAGTTACCTTGCGAACACCGGGGAGCTGTTTTTT. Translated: CASSYLANTGELFF.

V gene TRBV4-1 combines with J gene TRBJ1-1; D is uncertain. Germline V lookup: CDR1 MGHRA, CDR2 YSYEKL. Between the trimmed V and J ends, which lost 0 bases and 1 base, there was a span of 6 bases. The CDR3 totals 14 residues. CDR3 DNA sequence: TGCGCCAGCAGCCAAGAGAGGGCGAACACTGAAGCTTTCTTT. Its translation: CASSQERANTEAFF.

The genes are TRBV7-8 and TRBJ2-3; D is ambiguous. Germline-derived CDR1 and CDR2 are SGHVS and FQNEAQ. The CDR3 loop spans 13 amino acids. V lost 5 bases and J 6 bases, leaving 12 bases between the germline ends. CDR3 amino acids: CASSARLGDTQYF. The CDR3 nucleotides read TGTGCCAGCAGCGCCCGCCTTGGGGATACGCAGTATTTT. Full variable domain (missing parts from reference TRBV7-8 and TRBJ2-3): GAGVSQSPRYKVAKRGQDVALRCDPISGHVSLFWYQQALGQGPEFLTYFQNEAQLDKSGLPSDRFFAERPEGSVSTLKIQRTQQEDSAVYLCASSARLGDTQYFGPGTRLTVL.

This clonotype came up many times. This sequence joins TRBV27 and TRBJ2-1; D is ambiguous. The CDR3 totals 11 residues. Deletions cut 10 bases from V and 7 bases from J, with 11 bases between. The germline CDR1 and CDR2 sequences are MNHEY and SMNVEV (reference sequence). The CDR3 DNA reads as TGTGCCACCCAAGTTTGGAATGAGCAGTTCTTC. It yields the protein CATQVWNEQFF.

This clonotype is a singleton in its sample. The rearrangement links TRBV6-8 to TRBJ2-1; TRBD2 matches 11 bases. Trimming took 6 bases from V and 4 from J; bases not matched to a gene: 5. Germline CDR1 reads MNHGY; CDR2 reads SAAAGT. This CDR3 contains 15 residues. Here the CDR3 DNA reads TGTGCCAGCAGGATTAGACTAGCGGGATACAATGAGCAGTTCTTC. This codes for CASRIRLAGYNEQFF.

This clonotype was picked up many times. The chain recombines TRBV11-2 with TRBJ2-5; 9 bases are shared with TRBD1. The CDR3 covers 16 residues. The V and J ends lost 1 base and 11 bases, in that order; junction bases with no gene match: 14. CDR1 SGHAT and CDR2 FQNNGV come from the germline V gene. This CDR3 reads CASSLVVGTGNLEQYF. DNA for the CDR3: TGTGCCAGCAGCTTAGTCGTTGGGACAGGGAACCTTGAGCAGTACTTC. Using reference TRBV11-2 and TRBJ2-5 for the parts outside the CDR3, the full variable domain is EAGVAQSPRYKIIEKRQSVAFWCNPISGHATLYWYQQILGQGPKLLIQFQNNGVVDDSQLPKDRFSAERLKGVDSTLKIQPAKLEDSAVYLCASSLVVGTGNLEQYFGPGTRLLVL.

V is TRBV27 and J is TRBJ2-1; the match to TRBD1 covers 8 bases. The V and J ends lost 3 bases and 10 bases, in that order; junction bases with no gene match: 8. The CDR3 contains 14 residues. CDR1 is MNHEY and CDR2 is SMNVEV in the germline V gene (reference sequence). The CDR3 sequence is CASSFGTGLYEQFF. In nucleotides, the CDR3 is TGTGCCAGCAGTTTTGGGACAGGACTCTACGAGCAGTTCTTC.

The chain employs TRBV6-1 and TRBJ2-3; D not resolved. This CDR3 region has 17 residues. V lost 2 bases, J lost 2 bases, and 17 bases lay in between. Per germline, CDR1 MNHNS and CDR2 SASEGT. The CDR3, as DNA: TGTGCCAGCAGTGAATCGTGGGTGGTAGGGAACACAGATACGCAGTATTTT. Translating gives CASSESWVVGNTDTQYF.

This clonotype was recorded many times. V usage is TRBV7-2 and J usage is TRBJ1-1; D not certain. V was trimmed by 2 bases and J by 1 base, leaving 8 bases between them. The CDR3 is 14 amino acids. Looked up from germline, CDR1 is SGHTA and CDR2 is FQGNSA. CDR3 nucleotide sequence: TGTGCCAGCAGCTTACCGGGGAGGAACACTGAAGCTTTCTTT. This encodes CASSLPGRNTEAFF.

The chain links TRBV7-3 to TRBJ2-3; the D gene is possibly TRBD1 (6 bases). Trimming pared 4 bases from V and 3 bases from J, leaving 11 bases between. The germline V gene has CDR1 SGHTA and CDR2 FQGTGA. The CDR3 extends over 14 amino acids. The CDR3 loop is CASSYGQGTDTQYF. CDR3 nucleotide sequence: TGTGCCAGCAGCTACGGGCAGGGGACAGATACGCAGTATTTT.